These 25 T cell receptor beta chains originate from one sample sequenced in a study of blood T cell repertoires in COVID-19. Here immunoSEQ multiplex PCR was the method, and the copy in TCRdb shows in-frame clones only, minus some. The data show roughly 250,000 clones, approximately 90% seen once. Sequenced input: peripheral blood. All receptors derive from a man younger than 40 with acute or convalescent COVID-19.

The chain carries TRBV7-8 and TRBJ1-4, with TRBD1 identical over 11 bases. CDR1 and CDR2 from the germline V gene are SGHVS and FQNEAQ. The trim removed 0 bases at V and 5 bases at J, leaving 11 bases unmatched. CDR3 length: 19 amino acids. CDR3 residues: CASSLASGTGGYGNEKLFF. The CDR3, as DNA: TGTGCCAGCAGCTTAGCGTCGGGGACAGGGGGTTACGGGAATGAAAAACTGTTTTTT.

The table lists this clone with a count of one. The chain employs TRBV14 and TRBJ2-3; TRBD2 aligns across 10 bases. The V gene's germline CDR1 is SGHDN and CDR2 FVKESK. CDR3 length: 16 residues. The trim removed 4 bases at V and 2 bases at J, leaving 6 bases unmatched. The CDR3 reads CASSLFSGGNTDTQYF. CDR3 sequence (DNA): TGTGCCAGCAGCCTGTTTAGCGGGGGGAACACAGATACGCAGTATTTT.

V is TRBV19 and J is TRBJ2-7; D ambiguous. V lost 3 bases and J lost 0, with 6 bases in between. This CDR3 has 13 residues. Looked up from germline, CDR1 is LNHDA and CDR2 is SQIVND (reference sequence). CDR3 coding DNA: TGTGCCAGTAGTATTCAGGCCTCCTACGAGCAGTACTTC. Amino acids: CASSIQASYEQYF.

This chain uses TRBV6-5 with TRBJ2-1; TRBD2 matches 8 bases. Germline CDR1 is MNHEY and CDR2 is SVGAGI. With V trimmed by 7 bases and J by 3 bases, 8 bases remained unmatched. The CDR3 contains 15 residues. CDR3 bases: TGTGCCAGCATTCCAATTAGCGGGATCTACAATGAGCAGTTCTTC. This sequence encodes CASIPISGIYNEQFF.

This clone was seen only once. The V gene is TRBV6-1, the J gene TRBJ1-3; 10 bases fit TRBD1. The CDR3 length is 17 residues. Germline V gene sequence: CDR1 MNHNS, CDR2 SASEGT. V lost 4 bases to trimming and J lost 0 bases; unmatched junction nucleotides: 6. The CDR3 region is CASSGDRGAFSGNTIYF. Written as DNA, the CDR3 is TGTGCCAGCAGTGGGGACAGGGGCGCATTCTCTGGAAACACCATATATTTT.

This clone was found once. DNA for the CDR3: TGTGCCAGCAGTTCGGGGACAGGAGCTAACTATGGCTACACCTTC. Its translation is CASSSGTGANYGYTF. The rearrangement uses TRBV27 and TRBJ1-2; 8 positions match TRBD1. CDR1 and CDR2 from the germline V gene are MNHEY and SMNVEV (reference sequence). V gave up 4 bases and J gave up 0 bases; unmatched junction bases: 4. This CDR3 has 15 amino acids.

The rearrangement links TRBV2 to TRBJ2-1; unclear D gene. V was pared by 4 bases and J by 2 bases, with 15 bases between. Germline V gives CDR1 SNHLY, CDR2 FYNNEI. This CDR3 is 16 amino acids long. CDR3 amino acids: CASSVRRLDPYNEQFF. The CDR3 DNA is TGTGCCAGCAGTGTTAGGCGGCTAGACCCCTACAATGAGCAGTTCTTC.

The chain combines TRBV6-2 or TRBV6-3 with TRBJ2-1; 10 nucleotides agree with TRBD2. Germline V gene data show CDR1 as MNHEY and CDR2 as SVGEGT. V trimming: 3 bases; J trimming: 9 bases; junction bases outside the gene matches: 11. The CDR3 loop spans 16 amino acids. The DNA of the CDR3 is TGTGCCAGCAGTTATACGCCTAGCGGGAGAGGCGGTGAGCAGTTCTTC. It yields the protein CASSYTPSGRGGEQFF.

The gene calls are TRBV6-6 and TRBJ1-1, with unresolved D. CDR3 size: 12 residues. Per the germline V gene, CDR1 is MNHNY and CDR2 is SVGAGI (reference sequence). V gave up 2 bases and J gave up 2 bases, with 3 bases separating them. CDR3 in amino acids: CASSYHNTEAFF. The CDR3 nucleotides are TGTGCCAGCAGTTACCATAACACTGAAGCTTTCTTT.

J is TRBJ1-1 and V is TRBV7-3; D is uncertain. The CDR3 totals 13 residues. Germline values: CDR1 SGHTA, CDR2 FQGTGA. The ends were cut back, 2 bases at V and 0 bases at J, with 4 bases in the middle. CDR3 DNA sequence: TGTGCCAGCAGCTTAGTAGTGAACACTGAAGCTTTCTTT. Residues: CASSLVVNTEAFF.

V is TRBV19 and J is TRBJ2-3, with 7 bases matching TRBD1. The ends lost 6 bases at V and 2 bases at J; junction bases unmatched: 2. The CDR3 has 13 amino acids. CDR1 LNHDA and CDR2 SQIVND come from the germline V gene (reference sequence). CDR3: CASSGQATDTQYF. DNA for the CDR3: TGTGCCAGTAGCGGACAGGCCACAGATACGCAGTATTTT.

This chain uses TRBV30 with TRBJ2-3, with D unclear. Germline V gene data show CDR1 as GTSNPN and CDR2 as SVGIG (reference sequence). The V end lost 0 bases, the J end lost 6 bases, and 13 bases lay between the germline ends. The CDR3 runs to 14 residues. Here the CDR3 DNA reads TGTGCCTGGAGTGTGTTGGCTAGTTGGGATACGCAGTATTTT. Encoded protein: CAWSVLASWDTQYF. Combining the CDR3 with reference TRBV30 and TRBJ2-3 gives the whole variable domain SQTIHQWPATLVQPVGSPLSLECTVEGTSNPNLYWYRQAAGRGLQLLFYSVGIGQISSEVPQNLSASRPQDRQFILSSKKLLLSDSGFYLCAWSVLASWDTQYFGPGTRLTVL.

The rearrangement links TRBV30 to TRBJ1-6, with 9 bases matching TRBD1. The CDR3 extends over 13 amino acids. Germline V gene sequence: CDR1 GTSNPN, CDR2 SVGIG (reference sequence). The ends lost 3 bases at V and 7 bases at J; junction bases unmatched: 1. The CDR3 here is CAWRTGGNSPLHF. DNA of the CDR3: TGTGCCTGGAGGACAGGGGGAAATTCACCCCTCCACTTT.

V is TRBV30 and J is TRBJ1-1, with D unclear. This CDR3 comprises 13 residues. Looked up from germline, CDR1 is GTSNPN and CDR2 is SVGIG (reference sequence). V lost 4 bases, J lost 5 bases, and 14 bases lay in between. This CDR3 is CAWNPRFETEAFF. In DNA form, the CDR3 reads TGTGCCTGGAATCCGAGATTTGAAACTGAAGCTTTCTTT.

This clone was detected only once. The chain links TRBV27 to TRBJ2-1, with 9 bases that match TRBD2. CDR1 is MNHEY and CDR2 is SMNVEV in the germline V gene (reference sequence). This CDR3 has 13 amino acids. V shed 0 bases and J 14 bases; nucleotides not matched to a gene: 5. The CDR3 reads CASSLSSRLAEFF. CDR3 nucleotides: TGTGCCAGCAGTTTATCGTCCCGACTAGCGGAGTTCTTC.

The gene calls are TRBV30 and TRBJ2-3, with 7 bases aligning to TRBD1. The length of the CDR3 is 16 residues. CDR1 and CDR2 (germline): GTSNPN, SVGIG (reference sequence). With V trimmed by 3 bases and J by 1 base, 10 bases remained unmatched. The CDR3: CAWSAHGTVRTDTQYF. The CDR3 DNA is TGTGCCTGGAGCGCACACGGGACAGTTCGCACAGATACGCAGTATTTT.

This chain connects TRBV7-2 to TRBJ2-1; 12 bases fit TRBD1. The germline V gene encodes CDR1 SGHTA and CDR2 FQGNSA. The length of the CDR3 is 17 residues. The J segment lost 10 bases and the V segment lost 5 bases, leaving 15 bases of the junction unmatched. This CDR3 is CASSRPRGTGGVGEQFF. CDR3 nucleotide sequence: TGTGCCAGCAGCCGCCCGAGAGGGACAGGGGGCGTCGGGGAGCAGTTCTTC.

V usage is TRBV7-3 and J usage is TRBJ2-5, with TRBD1 matching 7 bases. The CDR3 spans 13 residues. Germline V gene sequence: CDR1 SGHTA, CDR2 FQGTGA. J gave up 3 bases and V 5 bases, and 3 bases lay outside the gene matches. CDR3 protein: CASSRQGEETQYF. DNA for the CDR3: TGTGCCAGCAGCAGACAGGGTGAAGAGACCCAGTACTTC.

CDR3: CAWSVMSTSGLRDTQYF. The CDR3 DNA reads TGTGCCTGGAGTGTAATGTCGACTAGCGGGTTGCGAGATACGCAGTATTTT. The chain combines TRBV30 with TRBJ2-3, with 10 bases that match TRBD2. With 0 bases clipped from V and 5 bases from J, the junction kept 11 bases outside the gene matches. CDR1 is GTSNPN, CDR2 SVGIG, per germline (reference sequence). This CDR3 region has 17 residues.

The chain carries TRBV4-1 and TRBJ1-2, with a possible D match to TRBD1 (6 bases). The CDR3 is made up of 15 amino acids. Deletions cut 4 bases from V and 7 bases from J, with 19 bases between. Germline loops: CDR1 MGHRA, CDR2 YSYEKL. CDR3 region: CASSRTTGIGLGYTF. The CDR3 nucleotides read TGCGCCAGCAGCCGAACTACAGGGATAGGACTTGGCTACACCTTC.

To note about this clone: The sample has other DNA sequences that encode this CDR3 too. DNA of the CDR3: TGTGCCAGCAGCCAACGTCAGGGGAGCAATGAGCAGTTCTTC. This encodes CASSQRQGSNEQFF. The V gene is TRBV3-1 (or the pseudogene TRBV3-2), the J gene TRBJ2-1; maybe TRBD1 (6 bases). V dropped 2 bases and J dropped 6 bases, with 11 bases sitting between them. The CDR3 has 14 residues. Per the germline V gene, CDR1 is LGHDT and CDR2 is YNNKEL (reference sequence).

This clone was detected once. V gene TRBV5-8 combines with J gene TRBJ2-1; D gene unclear. The V and J ends lost 1 base and 5 bases respectively, with 7 bases between them. CDR1 and CDR2 (germline): SGHTS, YDEGEE. This CDR3 spans 13 amino acids. CDR3 protein: CASSLYSHNEQFF. The CDR3 bases are TGTGCCAGCAGCTTGTACTCTCACAATGAGCAGTTCTTC.

This chain connects TRBV30 to TRBJ2-5; possibly TRBD2 for D (6 bases). This CDR3 has 13 residues. V was trimmed by 4 bases and J by 2 bases, leaving 11 bases between them. Germline CDR1 GTSNPN, CDR2 SVGIG (reference sequence). The CDR3 loop is CAWILRGQETQYF. CDR3 DNA: TGTGCCTGGATCCTCCGGGGGCAAGAGACCCAGTACTTC.

J is TRBJ2-5 and V is TRBV10-2; 9 nucleotides agree with TRBD1. The germline V gene has CDR1 WSHSY and CDR2 SAAADI. CDR3 length equals 15 residues. After removal of 6 bases from V and 4 bases from J, the junction contained 9 bases not matched to a gene. The CDR3 region has the DNA TGCGCCAGCAGGTTAACAGGGGGCCTGGGAGAGACCCAGTACTTC. It translates to CASRLTGGLGETQYF.

The chain combines TRBV2 with TRBJ1-2; D is possibly TRBD1 (6 bases). The length of the CDR3 is 14 residues. Trimming took 7 bases from V and 4 from J, leaving 16 bases between them. In germline, CDR1 is SNHLY, CDR2 FYNNEI. The CDR3 sequence: CASTTGFVTYGYTF. The CDR3 DNA reads as TGTGCCAGCACAACAGGGTTCGTTACCTATGGCTACACCTTC.